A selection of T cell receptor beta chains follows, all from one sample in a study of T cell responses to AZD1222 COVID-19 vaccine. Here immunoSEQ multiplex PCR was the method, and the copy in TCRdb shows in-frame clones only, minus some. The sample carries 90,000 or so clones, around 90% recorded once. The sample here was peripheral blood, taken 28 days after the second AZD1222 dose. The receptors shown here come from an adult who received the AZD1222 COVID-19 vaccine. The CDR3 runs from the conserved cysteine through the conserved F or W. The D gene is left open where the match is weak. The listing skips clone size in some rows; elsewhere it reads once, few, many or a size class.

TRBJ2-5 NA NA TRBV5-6 TGTGCCAGCAGCTTGGAGGGTAGGCGGGAGACCCAGTACTTC CASSLEGRRETQYF
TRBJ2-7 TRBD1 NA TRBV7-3 TGTGCCAGCAGCCTCGACAGGGTGTCCTACGAGCAGTACTTC CASSLDRVSYEQYF
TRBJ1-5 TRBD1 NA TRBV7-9 TGTGCCAGCAGCCCATCGGGACAGGGTTTGGCTCAGCCCCAGCATTTT CASSPSGQGLAQPQHF
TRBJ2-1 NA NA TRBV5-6 TGTGCCAGCAGCTTAGTCATAGATGAGCAGTTCTTC CASSLVIDEQFF
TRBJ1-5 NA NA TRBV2 TGTGCCAGCAGTGAAGCGGGAGGGGGACATAGCAATCAGCCCCAGCATTTT CASSEAGGGHSNQPQHF
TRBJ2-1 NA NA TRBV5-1 TGCGCCAGCAGCTTCACTTTTTTGAATGAGCAGTTCTTC CASSFTFLNEQFF
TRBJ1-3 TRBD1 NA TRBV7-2 TGTGCCAGCAGCTTTTTCAGGGGGCGAGGAAACACCATATATTTT CASSFFRGRGNTIYF
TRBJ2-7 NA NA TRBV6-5 TGTGCCAGCAGTTACCAGCGCCTCAGCTCCTACGAGCAGTACTTC CASSYQRLSSYEQYF
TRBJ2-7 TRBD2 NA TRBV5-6 TGTGCCAGCAGCTTGGGTGGACTAGCGGGGTACGAGCAGTACTTC CASSLGGLAGYEQYF
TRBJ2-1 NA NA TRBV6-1 TGTGCCAGCAGTGAATATCGGACTCCGCAGTTCTTC CASSEYRTPQFF
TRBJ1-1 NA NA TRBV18 TGTGCCAGCTCACCACTCGCGACGGGAACGGGTGAAGCTTTCTTT CASSPLATGTGEAFF
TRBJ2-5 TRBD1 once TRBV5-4 TGTGCCAGCAGCTTAGTGACAGGGGTAGTAGAGACCCAGTACTTC CASSLVTGVVETQYF
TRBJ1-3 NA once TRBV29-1 TGCAGCGTTGCAAGGGCCGAAGGAAACACCATATATTTT CSVARAEGNTIYF
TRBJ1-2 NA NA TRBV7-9 TGTGCCAGCAGCTTAGCGCCGGCAAGGAAGTGGGCCGGCTACACCTTC CASSLAPARKWAGYTF
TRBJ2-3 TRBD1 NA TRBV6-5 TGTGCCAGCAGTTTCCTGACAGGGACGGCGACAGATACGCAGTATTTT CASSFLTGTATDTQYF
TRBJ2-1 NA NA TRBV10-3 TGTGCCATTTGGGATCGGAGCTCCTACAATGAGCAGTTCTTC CAIWDRSSYNEQFF
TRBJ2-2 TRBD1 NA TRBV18 TGTGCCAGCTCAGGACAGGGGGCGCCCGGGGAGCTGTTTTTT CASSGQGAPGELFF
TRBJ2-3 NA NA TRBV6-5 TGTGCCAGCTTACAAGTGGGCCTACTCGGAGATACGCAGTATTTT CASLQVGLLGDTQYF
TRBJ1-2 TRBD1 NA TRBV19 TGTGCCAGTAGGGAACAGGGGGAATTTGGCTACACCTTC CASREQGEFGYTF
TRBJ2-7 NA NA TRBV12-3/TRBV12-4 TGTGCCAGCAGTCCCGAAGGACAGCCGCAGTACTTC CASSPEGQPQYF
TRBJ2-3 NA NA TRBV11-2 TGTGCCAGCAGCTTATCGAAGGGTCCTAGCACAGATACGCAGTATTTT CASSLSKGPSTDTQYF
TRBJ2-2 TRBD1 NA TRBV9 TGTGCCAGCAGCGTAAGGGGACAGCTCACCGGGGAGCTGTTTTTT CASSVRGQLTGELFF
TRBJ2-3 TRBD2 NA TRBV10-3 TGTGCCGCCTATCCCGGGGGGGCGAATACGCAGTATTTT CAAYPGGANTQYF
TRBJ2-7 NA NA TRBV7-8 TGTGCCAGCAGCTTAGGGGGGGGCGCTTCGACCTACGAGCAGTACTTC CASSLGGGASTYEQYF
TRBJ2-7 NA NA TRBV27 TGTGCCAGCAGTTTGGGCTCCGGGACTGGGGAGGACGAGCAGTACTTC CASSLGSGTGEDEQYF
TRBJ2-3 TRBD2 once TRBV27 TGTGCCAGCAGTCCCCTTCTAGCGGGGGTGGGAGATACGCAGTATTTT CASSPLLAGVGDTQYF
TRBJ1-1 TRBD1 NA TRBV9 TGTGCCAGCAGCGGTACAGGGGACGCTGAAGCTTTCTTT CASSGTGDAEAFF
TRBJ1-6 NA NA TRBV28 TGTGCCAGCAGTTTATTAATTTCAGCTCGGGGGTCCTATAATTCACCCCTCCACTTT CASSLLISARGSYNSPLHF
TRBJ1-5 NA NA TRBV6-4 TGTGCCAGCAGTGATACAGGTGAGAATCAGCCCCAGCATTTT CASSDTGENQPQHF
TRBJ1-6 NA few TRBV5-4 TGTGCCAGCAGCTTGGGGGGTACAGGGAATTCACCCCTCCACTTT CASSLGGTGNSPLHF
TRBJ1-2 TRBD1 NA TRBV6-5 TGTGCCAGCAGTTCCATTGGGGACAGTCCTAACTATGGCTACACCTTC CASSSIGDSPNYGYTF
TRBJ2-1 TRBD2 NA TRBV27 TGTGCCAGCAGTCCTCTAGCGGGGGCCTACAATGAGCAGTTCTTC CASSPLAGAYNEQFF
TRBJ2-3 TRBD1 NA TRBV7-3 TGTGCCAGCAGCTTCTCCGGGACAGGGGGCTGGGATACGCAGTATTTT CASSFSGTGGWDTQYF
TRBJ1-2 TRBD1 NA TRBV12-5 TGTGCTAGTGGTTCTACAGGGGGTGGCTACACCTTC CASGSTGGGYTF
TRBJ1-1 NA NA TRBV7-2 TGTGCCAGCAGCTTAGGGGGGGGGACTGAAGCTTTCTTT CASSLGGGTEAFF
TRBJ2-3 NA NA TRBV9 TGTGCCAGCAGCCCTAGAACGGGGCCCACAGATACGCAGTATTTT CASSPRTGPTDTQYF
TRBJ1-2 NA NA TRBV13 TGTGCCAGCAGCTTAGGCAGGACAAATGGCTACACCTTC CASSLGRTNGYTF
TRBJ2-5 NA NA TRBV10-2 TGCGCCAGCACCGAATCGGGGACACAATTGGAGGAAATCCAAGAGACCCAGTACTTC CASTESGTQLEEIQETQYF
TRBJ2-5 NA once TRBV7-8 TGTGCCAGCAGCTTAGTGACAGGCCAAGAGACCCAGTACTTC CASSLVTGQETQYF
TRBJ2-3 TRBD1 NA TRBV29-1 TGCAGCGTTGGACTGGGACAGGGGAGTGGAGATACGCAGTATTTT CSVGLGQGSGDTQYF
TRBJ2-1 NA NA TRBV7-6 TGTGCCAGCAGCTCCGCCAAATACAATGAGCAGTTCTTC CASSSAKYNEQFF
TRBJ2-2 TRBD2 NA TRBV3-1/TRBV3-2 TGTGCCAGCAGCCCCCGAGCGGGAGGCAACACCGGGGAGCTGTTTTTT CASSPRAGGNTGELFF
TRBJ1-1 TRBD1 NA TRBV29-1 TGCAGCGTTTCACGACAGGGACCGAACACTGAAGCTTTCTTT CSVSRQGPNTEAFF
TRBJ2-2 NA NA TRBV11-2 TGTGCCAGCTACCGCGGGGAGCTGTTTTTT CASYRGELFF
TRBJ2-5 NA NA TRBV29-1 TGCAGCGGTGATGACCTTTTTGGGACCCAGTACTTC CSGDDLFGTQYF
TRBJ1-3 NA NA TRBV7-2 TGTGCCAGCAGCTCCCCTCGGGGGACCGGAAACACCATATATTTT CASSSPRGTGNTIYF
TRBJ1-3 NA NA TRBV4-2 TGTGCCAGCAGCCACTCGGGATCAGGGTGGCTAAACACCATATATTTT CASSHSGSGWLNTIYF
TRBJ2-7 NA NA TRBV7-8 TGTGCCAGCAGCTCCCTTGGGGGCATCTCCTACGAGCAGTACTTC CASSSLGGISYEQYF
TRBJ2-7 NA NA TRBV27 TGTGCCAGCAGTTTTGGGGGCTCCTACGAGCAGTACTTC CASSFGGSYEQYF